This TCR beta chain was recorded in a study of blood T cells in healthy people across ages. Notes on this clonotype: Antigen unknown. A junction end diverges from the germline sequence, so it may reflect a read error.

Study-wide results and caveats: Roughly linear declines in TCR beta diversity per million T cells occurred with age.

Then a second PCR, running about 6 to 11 cycles, was carried out with a sample-barcoded 5' primer and a J-beta primer mix. Any given sample supplied a minimum of 2.5 million CDR3-containing paired-end reads. TCRdb reprocessed the 5' RACE reads via MiXCR and lists one record per CDR3 protein. The data contain about 1.8 million distinct CDR3 sequences, about 50% of them singletons. At least 5 micrograms of total RNA were extracted per sample. The CDR3 length is 13 residues. Per the germline V gene, CDR1 is SGHTA and CDR2 is FQGNSA. The sequenced sample was blood. The chain couples TRBV7-2 to TRBJ1-1, with D maybe TRBD1 (6 bases). This TCR derives from a middle-aged woman in good health. The CDR3 DNA reads TGTGTCAGCAGCGCGGGACAGAACACTGAAGCTTTCTTT. This codes for CVSSAGQNTEAFF.